This T cell receptor beta chain was captured by sequencing in a study of blood T cell repertoires in COVID-19. The overall study: COVID-19 samples, acute and convalescent, were from the United States, Italy and Spain. T cells, B-cell-depleted T cells, or PBMCs provided the cDNA or gDNA that served as material.

Authors' analysis steps: Reference gene primer amplification yielded estimated nucleated cell counts. The assay was immunoSEQ multiplex PCR, and TCRdb's table has in-frame clones only and misses some. That table is the source of V, J and clone size, and D and trimming were worked out from the DNA. The sample yields approximately 93,000 clones, 60% to 80% seen once. With V trimmed by 4 bases and J by 3 bases, 20 bases remained unmatched. This CDR3 is built from 19 residues. CDR1 is SGHTA, CDR2 FQGNSA, per germline. The TCR was taken from a woman aged 80 or over with acute or convalescent COVID-19. The sample consisted of peripheral blood. The chain recombines TRBV7-2 with TRBJ1-1; 7 positions agree with TRBD1. The CDR3 DNA sequence: TGTGCCAGCAGCTACAATACAGGGGCCCTTAGAGGGAAAGACACTGAAGCTTTCTTT. Translation: CASSYNTGALRGKDTEAFF.